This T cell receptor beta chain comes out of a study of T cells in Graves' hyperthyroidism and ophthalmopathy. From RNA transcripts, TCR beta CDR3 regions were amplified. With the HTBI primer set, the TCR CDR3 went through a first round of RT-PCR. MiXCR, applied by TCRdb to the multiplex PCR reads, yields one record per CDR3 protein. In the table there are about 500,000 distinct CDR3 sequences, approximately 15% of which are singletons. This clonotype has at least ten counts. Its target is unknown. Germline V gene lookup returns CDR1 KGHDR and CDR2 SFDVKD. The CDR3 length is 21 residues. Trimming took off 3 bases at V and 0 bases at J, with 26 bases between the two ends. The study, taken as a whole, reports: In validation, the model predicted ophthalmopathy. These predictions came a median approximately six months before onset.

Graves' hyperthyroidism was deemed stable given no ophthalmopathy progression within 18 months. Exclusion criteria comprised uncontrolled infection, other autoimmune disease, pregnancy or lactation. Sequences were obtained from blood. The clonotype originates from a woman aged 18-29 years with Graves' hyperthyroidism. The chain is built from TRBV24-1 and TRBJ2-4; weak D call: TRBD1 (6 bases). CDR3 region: CATSDLGPGQTRTLAKNIQYF. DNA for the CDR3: TGTGCCACCAGTGATCTCGGGCCGGGACAAACCAGAACTCTAGCCAAAAACATTCAGTACTTC.